This TCR beta chain was captured by sequencing in a study of molecular identifiers for immune sequencing clone quantification. For the study at large: Split five ways in replicates, RNA from roughly 20,000 or 100,000 naive CD8 cells had four portions sequenced.

TCRdb processed the PCR reads anew with MiXCR; each CDR3 protein has one entry. The table has about 640,000 distinct CDR3 sequences, about 20% seen once. The CDR3 totals 13 residues. The V end lost 0 bases, the J end lost 6 bases, and 12 bases lay between the germline ends. The germline CDR1 and CDR2 sequences are GTSNPN and SVGIG (reference sequence). This clonotype was seen repeatedly, ten times or more. This chain connects TRBV30 to TRBJ2-7, with D hard to call. Sequencing used naive CD8+ T cells from blood, with Jurkat cell RNA spiked in. As to subset: FACS-sorted CD8+CD4-CCR7+CD45RA+ naive T cells. The source is a human donor in good health. Some libraries in this study had Jurkat cell RNA spiked in. For the CDR3, the DNA is TGTGCCTGGAGTGTCTGGCTCGGCAGCGAGCAGTACTTC. Amino acid sequence: CAWSVWLGSEQYF.